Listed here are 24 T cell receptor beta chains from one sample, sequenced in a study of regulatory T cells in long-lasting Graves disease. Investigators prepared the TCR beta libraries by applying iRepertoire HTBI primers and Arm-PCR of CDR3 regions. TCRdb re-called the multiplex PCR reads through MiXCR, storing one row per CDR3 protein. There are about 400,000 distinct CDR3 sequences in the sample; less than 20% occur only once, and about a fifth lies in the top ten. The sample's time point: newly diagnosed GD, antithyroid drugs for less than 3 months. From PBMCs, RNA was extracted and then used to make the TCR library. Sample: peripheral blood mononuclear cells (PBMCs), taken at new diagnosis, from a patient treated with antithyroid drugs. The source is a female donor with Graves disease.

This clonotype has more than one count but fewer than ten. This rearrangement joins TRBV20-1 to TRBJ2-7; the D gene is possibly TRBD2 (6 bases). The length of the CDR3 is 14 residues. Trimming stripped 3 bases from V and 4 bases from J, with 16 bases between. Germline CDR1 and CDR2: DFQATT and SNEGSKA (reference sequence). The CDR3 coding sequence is TGCAGTGCTAGTACGCGGGGCCAGCCGTACGAGCAGTACTTC. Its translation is CSASTRGQPYEQYF.

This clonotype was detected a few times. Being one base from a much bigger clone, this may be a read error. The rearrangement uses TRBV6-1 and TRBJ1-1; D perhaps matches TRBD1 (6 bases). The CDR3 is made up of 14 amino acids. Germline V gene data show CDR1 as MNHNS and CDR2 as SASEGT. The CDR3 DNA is TGTGCCAACAGTATAAATCCGGGGGGGCCTGAAGCTTTCTTT. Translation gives CANSINPGGPEAFF.

The CDR3 sequence: CASSPPGQGVRAFF. CDR3 DNA: TGTGCCAGCTCACCCCCGGGACAGGGGGTTAGAGCTTTCTTT. The V and J genes are TRBV18 and TRBJ1-1; TRBD1 matches at 11 bases. The CDR3 spans 14 residues. Trimming took 3 bases from V and 10 from J; bases not matched to a gene: 7. Germline loops: CDR1 KGHSH, CDR2 LQKENI. The variable domain in full, completed from reference TRBV18 and TRBJ1-1, reads NAGVMQNPRHLVRRRGQEARLRCSPMKGHSHVYWYRQLPEEGLKFMVYLQKENIIDESGMPKERFSAEFPKEGPSILRIQQVVRGDSAAYFCASSPPGQGVRAFFGQGTRLTVV.

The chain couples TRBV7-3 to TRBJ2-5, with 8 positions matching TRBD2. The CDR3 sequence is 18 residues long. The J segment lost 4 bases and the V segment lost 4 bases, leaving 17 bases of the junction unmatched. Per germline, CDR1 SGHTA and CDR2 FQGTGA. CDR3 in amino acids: CASSSLGRVAGLGETQYF. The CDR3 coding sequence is TGTGCCAGCAGCTCCCTTGGTAGGGTAGCGGGACTGGGAGAGACCCAGTACTTC.

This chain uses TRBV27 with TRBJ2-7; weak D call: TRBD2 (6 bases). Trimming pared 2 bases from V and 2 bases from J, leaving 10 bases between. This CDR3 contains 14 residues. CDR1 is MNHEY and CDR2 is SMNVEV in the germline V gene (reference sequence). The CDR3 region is CASSLVGGPYEQYF. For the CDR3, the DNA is TGTGCCAGCAGTTTAGTGGGAGGCCCCTACGAGCAGTACTTC.

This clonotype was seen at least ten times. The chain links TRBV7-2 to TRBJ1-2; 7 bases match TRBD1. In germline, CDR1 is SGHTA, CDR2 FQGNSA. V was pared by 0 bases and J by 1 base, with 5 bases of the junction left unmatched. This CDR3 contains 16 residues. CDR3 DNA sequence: TGTGCCAGCAGCTTAGCGTTGACAGGGTTTAACTATGGCTACACCTTC. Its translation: CASSLALTGFNYGYTF.

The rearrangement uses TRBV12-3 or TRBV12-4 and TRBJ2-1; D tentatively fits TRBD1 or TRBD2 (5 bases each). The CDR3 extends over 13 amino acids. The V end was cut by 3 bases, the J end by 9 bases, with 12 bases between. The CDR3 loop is CASSLVKGSEQFF. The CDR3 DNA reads TGTGCCAGCAGTTTGGTGAAGGGGAGTGAGCAGTTCTTC.

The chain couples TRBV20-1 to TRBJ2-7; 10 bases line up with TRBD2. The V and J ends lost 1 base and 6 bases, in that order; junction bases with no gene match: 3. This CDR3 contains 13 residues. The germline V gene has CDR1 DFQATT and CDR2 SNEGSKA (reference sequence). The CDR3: CSARGTSGLEQYF. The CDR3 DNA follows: TGCAGTGCTAGAGGGACTAGCGGTCTCGAGCAGTACTTC.

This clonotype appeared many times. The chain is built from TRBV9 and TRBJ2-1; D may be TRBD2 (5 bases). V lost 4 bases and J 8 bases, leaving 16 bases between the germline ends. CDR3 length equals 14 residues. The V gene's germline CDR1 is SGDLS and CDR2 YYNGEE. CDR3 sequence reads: CASSLTLGGDEQFF. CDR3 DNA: TGTGCCAGCAGCCTAACCCTCGGAGGAGATGAGCAGTTCTTC.

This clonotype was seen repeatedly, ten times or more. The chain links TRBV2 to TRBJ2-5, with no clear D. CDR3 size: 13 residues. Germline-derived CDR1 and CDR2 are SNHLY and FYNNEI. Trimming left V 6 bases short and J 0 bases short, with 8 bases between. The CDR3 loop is CASSRDYQETQYF. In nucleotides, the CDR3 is TGTGCCAGCAGCCGAGACTACCAAGAGACCCAGTACTTC.

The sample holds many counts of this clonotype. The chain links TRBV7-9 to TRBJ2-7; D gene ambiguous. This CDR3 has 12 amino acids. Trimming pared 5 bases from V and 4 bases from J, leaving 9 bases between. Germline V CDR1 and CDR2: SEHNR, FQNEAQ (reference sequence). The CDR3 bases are TGTGCCAGCAGCAACGACGGTTACGAGCAGTACTTC. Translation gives CASSNDGYEQYF.

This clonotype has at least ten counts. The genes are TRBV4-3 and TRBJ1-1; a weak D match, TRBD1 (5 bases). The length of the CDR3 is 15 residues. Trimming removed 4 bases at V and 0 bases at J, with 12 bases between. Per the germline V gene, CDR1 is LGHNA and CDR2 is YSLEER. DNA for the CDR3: TGCGCCAGCAGCCGGGCCGGGACCTTGAACACTGAAGCTTTCTTT. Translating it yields CASSRAGTLNTEAFF.

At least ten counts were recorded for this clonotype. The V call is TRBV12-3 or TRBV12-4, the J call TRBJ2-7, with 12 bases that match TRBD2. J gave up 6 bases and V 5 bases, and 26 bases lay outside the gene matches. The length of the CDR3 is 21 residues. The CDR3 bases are TGTGCCAGCAGTCGACTTTATTTTGGACTAGCGGGACCAGCCGGGTATGCCGAGCAGTACTTC. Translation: CASSRLYFGLAGPAGYAEQYF.

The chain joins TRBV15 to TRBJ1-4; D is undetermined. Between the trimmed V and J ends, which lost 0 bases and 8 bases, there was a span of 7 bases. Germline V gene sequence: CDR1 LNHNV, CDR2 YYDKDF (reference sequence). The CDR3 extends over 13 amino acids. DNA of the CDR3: TGTGCCACCAGCAGAGATCGGTGGGAAAAACTGTTTTTT. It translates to CATSRDRWEKLFF.

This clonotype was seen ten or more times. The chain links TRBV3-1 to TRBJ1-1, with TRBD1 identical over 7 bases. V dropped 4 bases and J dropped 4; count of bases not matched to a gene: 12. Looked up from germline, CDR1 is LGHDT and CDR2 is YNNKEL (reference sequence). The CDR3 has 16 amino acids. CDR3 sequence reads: CASSRQMGAGGTEAFF. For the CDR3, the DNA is TGTGCCAGCAGCCGTCAGATGGGGGCAGGGGGCACTGAAGCTTTCTTT.

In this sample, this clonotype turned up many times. DNA for the CDR3: TGCAGTGCTAGACAGGGGGACACTGAAGCTTTCTTT. The encoded protein is CSARQGDTEAFF. This chain uses TRBV20-1 with TRBJ1-1; 7 nucleotides align to TRBD1. This CDR3 spans 12 amino acids. The germline CDR1 and CDR2 sequences are DFQATT and SNEGSKA (reference sequence). Trimming removed 2 bases from V and 3 bases from J; junction bases left unmatched: 0.

Here the CDR3 reads CARSAPGTGELFF. In nucleotides, the CDR3 is TGTGCCCGATCGGCCCCGGGAACCGGGGAGCTGTTTTTT. The V call is TRBV2, the J call TRBJ2-2; D might be TRBD2 (5 bases). The CDR3 has 13 residues. V was trimmed by 11 bases and J by 5 bases, leaving 15 bases between them. Germline V gives CDR1 SNHLY, CDR2 FYNNEI.

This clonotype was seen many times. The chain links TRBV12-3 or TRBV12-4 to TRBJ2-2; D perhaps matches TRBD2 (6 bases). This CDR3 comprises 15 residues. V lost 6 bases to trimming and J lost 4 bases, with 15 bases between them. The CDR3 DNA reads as TGTGCCAGCAGAACTGGACTGGGGGGCACCGGGGAGCTGTTTTTT. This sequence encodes CASRTGLGGTGELFF.

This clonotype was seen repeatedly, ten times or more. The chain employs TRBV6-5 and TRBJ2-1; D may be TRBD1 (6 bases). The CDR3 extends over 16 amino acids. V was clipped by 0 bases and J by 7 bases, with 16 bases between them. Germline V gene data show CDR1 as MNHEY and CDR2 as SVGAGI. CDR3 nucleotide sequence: TGTGCCAGCAGTTACTCGACCCGGAAGGGGGAGAATGAGCAGTTCTTC. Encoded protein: CASSYSTRKGENEQFF.

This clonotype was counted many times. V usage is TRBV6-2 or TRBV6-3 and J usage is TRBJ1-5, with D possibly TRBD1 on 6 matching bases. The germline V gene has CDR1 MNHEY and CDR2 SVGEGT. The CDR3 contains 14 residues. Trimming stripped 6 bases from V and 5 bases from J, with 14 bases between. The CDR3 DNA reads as TGTGCCAGCAGGGAGACTGGGGGCGATCAGCCCCAGCATTTT. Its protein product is CASRETGGDQPQHF.

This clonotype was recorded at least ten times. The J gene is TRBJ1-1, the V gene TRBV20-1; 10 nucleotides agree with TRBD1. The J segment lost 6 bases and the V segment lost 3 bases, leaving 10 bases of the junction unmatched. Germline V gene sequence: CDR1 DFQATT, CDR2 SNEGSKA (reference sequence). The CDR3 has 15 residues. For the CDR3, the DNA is TGCAGTGCTAGCAGCGGGACAGGGGATTTGGCTGAAGCTTTCTTT. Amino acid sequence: CSASSGTGDLAEAFF.

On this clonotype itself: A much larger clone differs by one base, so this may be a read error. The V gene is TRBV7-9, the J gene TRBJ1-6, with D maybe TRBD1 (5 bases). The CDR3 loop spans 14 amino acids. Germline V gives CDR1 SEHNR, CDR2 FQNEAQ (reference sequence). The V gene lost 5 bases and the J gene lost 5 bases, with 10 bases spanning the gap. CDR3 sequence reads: CASSQAGDNSPLHF. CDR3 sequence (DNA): TGTGCCAGCAGCCAAGCGGGGGATAATTCACCCCTCCACTTT.

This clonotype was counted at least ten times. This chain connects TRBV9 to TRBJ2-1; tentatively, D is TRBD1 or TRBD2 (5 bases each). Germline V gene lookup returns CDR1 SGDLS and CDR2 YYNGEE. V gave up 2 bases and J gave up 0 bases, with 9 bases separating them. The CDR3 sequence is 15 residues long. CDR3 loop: CASSVWGSSYNEQFF. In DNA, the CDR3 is TGTGCCAGCAGCGTCTGGGGGAGCTCCTACAATGAGCAGTTCTTC.

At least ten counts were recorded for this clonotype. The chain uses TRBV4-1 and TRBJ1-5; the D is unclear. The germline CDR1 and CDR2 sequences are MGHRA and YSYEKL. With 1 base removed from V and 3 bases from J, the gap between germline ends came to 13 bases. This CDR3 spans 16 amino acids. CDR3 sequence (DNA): TGCGCCAGCAGCCAAGGGCGGGCCTATTCCAATCAGCCCCAGCATTTT. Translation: CASSQGRAYSNQPQHF.